Shown below are 5 T cell receptor beta chains from a single sample sequenced in a study of T cells in Graves' hyperthyroidism and ophthalmopathy. RNA transcripts were the template for amplifying TCR beta CDR3 regions. The TCR CDR3 was amplified in a first-round RT-PCR using the HTBI primer set. TCRdb processed the multiplex PCR reads anew with MiXCR; each CDR3 protein has one entry. The sample yields some 320,000 distinct CDR3 sequences, around 15% seen once. Specimen: blood. All receptors come from a woman aged 35 to 49 with Graves' ophthalmopathy.

The rearrangement uses TRBV4-1 and TRBJ1-5, with a possible D match to TRBD1 (6 bases). Trimming took off 4 bases at V and 4 bases at J, with 14 bases between the two ends. The CDR3 has 15 residues. CDR1 MGHRA and CDR2 YSYEKL come from the germline V gene. The CDR3 sequence is CASSPLRTVNQPQHF. CDR3 in DNA: TGCGCCAGCAGCCCTCTTAGGACAGTTAATCAGCCCCAGCATTTT.

This clonotype was found many times. The chain carries TRBV10-1 and TRBJ2-1; either TRBD1 or TRBD2 may fit D (6 bases each). The V and J ends lost 6 bases and 10 bases respectively, with 10 bases between them. From germline, CDR1 is WNHNN and CDR2 SYGVQD (reference sequence). The CDR3 extends over 11 amino acids. The CDR3 protein is CASRGGTEQFF. As DNA, the CDR3 is TGCGCCAGCAGGGGCGGGACAGAGCAGTTCTTC.

The chain has TRBV4-1 and TRBJ2-7; D possibly corresponds to TRBD1 (5 bases). The CDR3 sequence is 14 residues long. Trimming took off 3 bases at V and 3 bases at J, with 12 bases between the two ends. In germline, CDR1 is MGHRA, CDR2 YSYEKL. CDR3 sequence: CASSHRASGYEQYF. CDR3 bases: TGCGCCAGCAGCCACAGGGCCTCAGGCTACGAGCAGTACTTC.

This sequence joins TRBV20-1 and TRBJ2-7; 10 bases are a match to TRBD2. J lost 3 bases, V lost 0 bases, and 8 bases had no gene match. CDR1 is DFQATT, CDR2 SNEGSKA, per germline (reference sequence). The CDR3 sequence is 16 residues long. CDR3 sequence (DNA): TGCAGTGCTAGAGAGAGGCTAGCGGGAGAAAACTACGAGCAGTACTTC. It codes for CSARERLAGENYEQYF.

This clonotype was counted ten times or more. The rearrangement links TRBV29-1 to TRBJ2-1; 8 nucleotides align to TRBD1. J gave up 10 bases and V 1 base, and 3 bases lay outside the gene matches. The germline gives CDR1 SQVTM, CDR2 ANQGSEA. This CDR3 is built from 12 residues. DNA for the CDR3: TGCAGCGTTGAAGGAGGGGACAGGGAGCAGTTCTTC. Its translation is CSVEGGDREQFF.